This T cell receptor beta chain was sequenced in a study of T cells in Graves' hyperthyroidism and ophthalmopathy. On the study more broadly: Before treatment of any kind, peripheral blood was taken at initial diagnosis.

Those patients with uncontrolled infection, other autoimmune disease, pregnancy or lactation were excluded. Diagnoses were established using clinical symptoms, serum thyroxine and TRAb, thyroid ultrasound and orbital computed tomography. RNA transcripts gave rise to amplified TCR beta CDR3 regions. First-round RT-PCR targeting the TCR CDR3 was performed with the HTBI primer set. TCRdb fed the multiplex PCR reads into MiXCR, producing one record per CDR3 protein. The sample has hundreds of thousands of distinct CDR3 sequences, 16% seen once. General study findings and limits: In blood, most of the thyroid clonotypes expanded above 0.001 were also present.

This clonotype was found a few times. What it binds is unknown. The germline V and J ends were trimmed by 2 bases and 5 bases, with 10 bases remaining between them. There are 13 residues in the CDR3. Germline V gives CDR1 LGHNA, CDR2 YNFKEQ. Sequencing used blood. This chain connects TRBV4-2 to TRBJ2-7; perhaps TRBD2 as D (6 bases). The receptor comes from a woman between 18 and 29 years old with Graves' hyperthyroidism. The CDR3 sequence is CASSQTSRHEQYF. In DNA, the CDR3 is TGTGCCAGCAGCCAAACTAGCAGGCACGAGCAGTACTTC.